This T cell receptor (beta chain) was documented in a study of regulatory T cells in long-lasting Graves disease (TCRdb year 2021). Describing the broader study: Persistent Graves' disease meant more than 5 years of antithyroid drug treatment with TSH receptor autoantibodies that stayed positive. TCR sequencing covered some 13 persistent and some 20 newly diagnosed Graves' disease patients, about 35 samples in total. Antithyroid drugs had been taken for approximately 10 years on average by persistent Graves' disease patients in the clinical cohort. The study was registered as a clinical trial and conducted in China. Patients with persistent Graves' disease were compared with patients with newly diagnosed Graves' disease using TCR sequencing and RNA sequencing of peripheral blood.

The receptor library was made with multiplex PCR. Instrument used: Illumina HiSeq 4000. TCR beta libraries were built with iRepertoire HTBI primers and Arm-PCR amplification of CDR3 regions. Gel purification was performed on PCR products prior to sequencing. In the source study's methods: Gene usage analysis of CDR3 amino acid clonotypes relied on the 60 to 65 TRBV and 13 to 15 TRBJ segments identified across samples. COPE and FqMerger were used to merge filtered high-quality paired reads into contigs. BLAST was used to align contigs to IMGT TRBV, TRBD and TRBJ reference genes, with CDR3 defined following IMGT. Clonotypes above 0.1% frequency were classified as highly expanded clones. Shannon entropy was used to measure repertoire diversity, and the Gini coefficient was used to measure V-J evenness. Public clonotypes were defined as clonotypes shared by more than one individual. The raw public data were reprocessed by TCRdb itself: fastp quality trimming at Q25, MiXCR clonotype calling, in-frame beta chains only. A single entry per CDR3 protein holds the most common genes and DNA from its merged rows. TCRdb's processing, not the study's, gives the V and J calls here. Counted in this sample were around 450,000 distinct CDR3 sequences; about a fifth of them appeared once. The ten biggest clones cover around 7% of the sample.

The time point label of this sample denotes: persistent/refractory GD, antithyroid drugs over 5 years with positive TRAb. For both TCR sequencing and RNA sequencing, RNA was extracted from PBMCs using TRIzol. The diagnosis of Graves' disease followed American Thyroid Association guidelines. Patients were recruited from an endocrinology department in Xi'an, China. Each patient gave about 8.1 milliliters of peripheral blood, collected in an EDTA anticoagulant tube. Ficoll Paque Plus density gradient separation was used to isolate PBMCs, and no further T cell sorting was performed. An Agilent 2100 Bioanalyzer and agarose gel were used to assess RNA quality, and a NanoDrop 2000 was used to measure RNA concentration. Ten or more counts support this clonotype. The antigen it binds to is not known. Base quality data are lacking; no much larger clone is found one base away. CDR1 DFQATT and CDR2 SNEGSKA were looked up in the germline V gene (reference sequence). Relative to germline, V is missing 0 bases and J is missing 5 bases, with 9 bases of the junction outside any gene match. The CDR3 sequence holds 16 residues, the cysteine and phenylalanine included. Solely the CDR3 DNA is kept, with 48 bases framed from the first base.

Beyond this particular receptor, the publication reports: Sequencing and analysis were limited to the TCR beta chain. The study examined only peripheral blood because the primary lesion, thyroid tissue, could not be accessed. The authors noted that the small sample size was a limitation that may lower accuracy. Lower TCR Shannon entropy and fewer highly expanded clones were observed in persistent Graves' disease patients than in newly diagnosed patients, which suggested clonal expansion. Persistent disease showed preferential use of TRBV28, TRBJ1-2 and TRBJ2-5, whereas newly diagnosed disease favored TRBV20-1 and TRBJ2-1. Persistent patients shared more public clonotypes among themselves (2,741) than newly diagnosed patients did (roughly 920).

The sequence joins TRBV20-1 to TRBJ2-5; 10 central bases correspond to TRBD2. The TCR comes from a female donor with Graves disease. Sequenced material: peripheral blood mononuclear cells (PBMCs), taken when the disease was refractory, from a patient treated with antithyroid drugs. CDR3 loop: CSARDIRASGGETQYF. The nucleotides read TGCAGTGCTAGAGATATCAGGGCTAGCGGGGGTGAGACCCAGTACTTC.